The following is a T cell receptor beta chain sequence with its context. Its matching antigen is unknown. V was pared by 0 bases and J by 12 bases, with 15 bases between. Germline values: CDR1 MRHNA, CDR2 SNTAGT. The CDR3 totals 14 residues. It was healthy bone marrow donors who served as donors. This entry belongs to a study of cytomegalovirus exposure and HLA in healthy donors. PCR was performed using 60 Vbeta and 13 Jbeta primers. Assay used: immunoSEQ multiplex PCR; TCRdb lists only in-frame clones, some missing. The top ten hold less than 2% of the sample, which has about 150,000 clones, about 80% seen once. Study findings and constraints: For TCR beta chains, V- and J-gene trimming was later linked to a missense DCLRE1C variant. Per published reports, the classifier diagnosed cytomegalovirus status with high specificity and sensitivity. Per a prior analysis, the majority of TCR beta V segments were productive roughly 87% or roughly 30% of the time.

Material for sequencing was PBMCs. This TCR was recovered from a woman aged 25 to 39 in good health and CMV-seronegative. V usage is TRBV6-4 and J usage is TRBJ1-5; the D is unclear. The CDR3 DNA sequence: TGTGCCAGCAGTGACTCGGCGGGGATGGCGATCCAGCATTTT. This encodes CASSDSAGMAIQHF.